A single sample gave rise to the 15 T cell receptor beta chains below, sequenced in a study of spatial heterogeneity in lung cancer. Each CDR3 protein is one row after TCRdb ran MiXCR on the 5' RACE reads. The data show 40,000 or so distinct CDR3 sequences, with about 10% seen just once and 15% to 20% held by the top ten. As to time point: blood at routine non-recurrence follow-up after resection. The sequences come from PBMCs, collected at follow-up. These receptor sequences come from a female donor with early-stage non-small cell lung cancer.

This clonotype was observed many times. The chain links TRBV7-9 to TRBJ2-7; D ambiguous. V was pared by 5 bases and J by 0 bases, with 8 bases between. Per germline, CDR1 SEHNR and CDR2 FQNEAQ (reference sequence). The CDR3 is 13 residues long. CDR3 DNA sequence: TGTGCCAGCAGCCCGGACCTCTCCTACGAGCAGTACTTC. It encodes CASSPDLSYEQYF. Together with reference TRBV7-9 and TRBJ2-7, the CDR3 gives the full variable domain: DTGVSQNPRHKITKRGQNVTFRCDPISEHNRLYWYRQTLGQGPEFLTYFQNEAQLEKSRLLSDRFSAERPKGSFSTLEIQRTEQGDSAMYLCASSPDLSYEQYFGPGTRLTVT.

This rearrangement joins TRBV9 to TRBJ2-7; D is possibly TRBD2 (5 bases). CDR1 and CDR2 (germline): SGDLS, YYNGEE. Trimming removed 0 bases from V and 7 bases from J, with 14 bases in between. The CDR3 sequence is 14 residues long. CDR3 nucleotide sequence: TGTGCCAGCAGCGTAGCCGGTACTACGGGGGAGCAGTACTTC. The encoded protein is CASSVAGTTGEQYF. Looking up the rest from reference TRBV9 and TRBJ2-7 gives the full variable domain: DSGVTQTPKHLITATGQRVTLRCSPRSGDLSVYWYQQSLDQGLQFLIQYYNGEERAKGNILERFSAQQFPDLHSELNLSSLELGDSALYFCASSVAGTTGEQYFGPGTRLTVT.

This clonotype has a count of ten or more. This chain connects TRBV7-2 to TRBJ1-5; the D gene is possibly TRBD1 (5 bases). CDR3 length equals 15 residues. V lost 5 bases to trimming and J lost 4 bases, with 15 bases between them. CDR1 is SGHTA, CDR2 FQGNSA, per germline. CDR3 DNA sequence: TGTGCCAGCAGCCCCGAAGGAGGGGAAAATCAGCCCCAGCATTTT. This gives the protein CASSPEGGENQPQHF.

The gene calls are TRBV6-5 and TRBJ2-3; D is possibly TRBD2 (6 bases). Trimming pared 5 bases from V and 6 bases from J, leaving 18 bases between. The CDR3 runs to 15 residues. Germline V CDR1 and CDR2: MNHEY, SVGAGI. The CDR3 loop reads CASSDVAGPEDTQYF. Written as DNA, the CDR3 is TGTGCCAGCAGTGACGTTGCGGGGCCCGAGGATACGCAGTATTTT.

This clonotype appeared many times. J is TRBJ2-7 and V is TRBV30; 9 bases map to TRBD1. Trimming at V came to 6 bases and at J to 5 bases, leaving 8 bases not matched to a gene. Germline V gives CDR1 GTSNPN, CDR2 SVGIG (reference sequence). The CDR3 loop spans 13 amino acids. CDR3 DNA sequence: TGTGCCTGCGGGACAGGGCGCGGCAACGAGCAGTACTTC. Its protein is CACGTGRGNEQYF.

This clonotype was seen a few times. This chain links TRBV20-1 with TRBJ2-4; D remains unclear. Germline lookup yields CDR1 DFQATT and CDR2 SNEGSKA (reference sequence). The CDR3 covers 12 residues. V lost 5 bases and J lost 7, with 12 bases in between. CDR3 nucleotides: TGCAGTGCTCTTTCGGGTGAGAACATTCAGTACTTC. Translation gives CSALSGENIQYF.

CDR3 bases: TGCGCCAGCAGCCAAGATCTTAGCAGCTCCTACAATGAGCAGTTCTTC. Its protein product is CASSQDLSSSYNEQFF. This chain joins TRBV4-3 and TRBJ2-1; D remains unclear. The V gene lost 0 bases and the J gene lost 0 bases, with 9 bases spanning the gap. Germline V gene sequence: CDR1 LGHNA, CDR2 YSLEER. The length of the CDR3 is 16 residues.

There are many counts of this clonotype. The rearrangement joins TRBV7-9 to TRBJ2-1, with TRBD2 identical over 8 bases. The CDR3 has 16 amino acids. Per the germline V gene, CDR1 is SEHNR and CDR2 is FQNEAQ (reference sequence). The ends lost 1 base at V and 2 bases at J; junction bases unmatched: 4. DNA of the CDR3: TGTGCCAGCAGCTTAGGTATAGCGGGGACCTACAATGAGCAGTTCTTC. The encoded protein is CASSLGIAGTYNEQFF.

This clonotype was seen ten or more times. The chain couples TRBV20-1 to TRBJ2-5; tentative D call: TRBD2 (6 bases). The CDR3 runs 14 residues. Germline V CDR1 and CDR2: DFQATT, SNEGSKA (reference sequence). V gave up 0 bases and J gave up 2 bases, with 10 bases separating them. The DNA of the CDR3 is TGCAGTGCTAGAGATTGGGGGGAACAAGAGACCCAGTACTTC. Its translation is CSARDWGEQETQYF.

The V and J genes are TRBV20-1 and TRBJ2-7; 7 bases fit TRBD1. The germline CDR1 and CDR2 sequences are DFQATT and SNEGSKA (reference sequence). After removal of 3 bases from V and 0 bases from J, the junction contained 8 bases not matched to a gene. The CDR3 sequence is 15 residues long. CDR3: CSASSLTGLSYEQYF. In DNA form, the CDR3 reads TGCAGTGCTAGTTCCTTGACAGGGCTCTCCTACGAGCAGTACTTC.

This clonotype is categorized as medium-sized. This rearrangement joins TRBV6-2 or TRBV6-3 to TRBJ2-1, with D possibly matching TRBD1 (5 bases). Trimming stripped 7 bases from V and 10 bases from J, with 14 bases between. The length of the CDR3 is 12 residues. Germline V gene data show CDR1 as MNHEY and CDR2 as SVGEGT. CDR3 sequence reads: CASTIGVGEQFF. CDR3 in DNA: TGTGCCAGCACCATAGGGGTAGGCGAGCAGTTCTTC.

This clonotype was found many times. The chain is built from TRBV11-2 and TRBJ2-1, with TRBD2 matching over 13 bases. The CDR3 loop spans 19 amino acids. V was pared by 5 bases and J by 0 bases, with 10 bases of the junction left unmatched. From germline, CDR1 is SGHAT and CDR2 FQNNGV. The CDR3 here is CASSRRLAGGSVSYNEQFF. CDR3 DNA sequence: TGTGCCAGCAGCCGAAGACTAGCGGGGGGCTCAGTCTCCTACAATGAGCAGTTCTTC.

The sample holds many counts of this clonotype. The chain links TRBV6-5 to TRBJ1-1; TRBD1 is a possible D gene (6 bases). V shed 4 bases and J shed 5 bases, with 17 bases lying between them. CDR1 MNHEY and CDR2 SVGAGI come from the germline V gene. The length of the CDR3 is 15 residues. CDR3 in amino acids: CASSSLGGRGTEAFF. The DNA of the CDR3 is TGTGCCAGCAGTTCCTTAGGGGGGCGAGGGACTGAAGCTTTCTTT.

The CDR3 spells CASSLAPQGAQAQQYF. The CDR3, as DNA: TGTGCCAGCAGTTTAGCCCCCCAGGGGGCCCAAGCACAGCAGTACTTC. The V gene is TRBV27, the J gene TRBJ2-7, with TRBD1 matching over 8 bases. Germline loops: CDR1 MNHEY, CDR2 SMNVEV (reference sequence). This CDR3 is built from 16 residues. Unmatched junction bases numbered 14, after V lost 2 bases and J lost 8 bases.

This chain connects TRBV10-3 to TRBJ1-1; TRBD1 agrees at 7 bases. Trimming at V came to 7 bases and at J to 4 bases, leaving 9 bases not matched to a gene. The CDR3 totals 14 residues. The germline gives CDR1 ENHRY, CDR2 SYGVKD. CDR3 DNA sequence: TGTGCCATCATCGATATACAGGGGAGCACTGAAGCTTTCTTT. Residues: CAIIDIQGSTEAFF.